The 13 T cell receptor beta chains listed next were all sequenced from one sample in a study of shared clonotypes between healthy human individuals. Sequenced by immunoSEQ multiplex PCR; TCRdb stores in-frame clones only, minus some. The data contain around 2.3 million clones, approximately 94% of them singletons. The sequenced material came from naive CD4+ T cells sorted from blood. Noted subset: CD45RA+ positively selected. The origin of the receptors is a man aged 18 to 29 in good health.

As to this clone: The same CDR3 is also encoded by other DNA sequences in this sample. J is TRBJ1-1 and V is TRBV30; D is uncertain. There are 13 residues in the CDR3. V lost 0 bases and J 1 base, leaving 6 bases between the germline ends. The germline V gene encodes CDR1 GTSNPN and CDR2 SVGIG (reference sequence). CDR3 DNA: TGTGCCTGGAGTGTATCCAGGAACACTGAAGCTTTCTTT. Translation: CAWSVSRNTEAFF.

The rearrangement links TRBV7-9 to TRBJ2-6; 9 positions match TRBD1. V was pared by 5 bases and J by 2 bases, with 7 bases of the junction left unmatched. Germline V gene data show CDR1 as SEHNR and CDR2 as FQNEAQ (reference sequence). The CDR3 consists of 17 residues. CDR3: CASSRGQGTPGANVLTF. The CDR3 bases are TGTGCCAGCAGCCGGGGACAGGGAACCCCTGGGGCCAACGTCCTGACTTTC.

This rearrangement joins TRBV29-1 to TRBJ2-7; TRBD2 aligns across 10 bases. The CDR3 consists of 15 residues. Unmatched junction bases numbered 13, after V lost 6 bases and J lost 5 bases. Germline CDR1 SQVTM, CDR2 ANQGSEA. Here the CDR3 DNA reads TGCAGCGTCAACGATGGACTAGCGGCCAAGGACGAGCAGTACTTC. It encodes CSVNDGLAAKDEQYF.

This chain connects TRBV6-4 to TRBJ2-3; tentatively, D is TRBD1 or TRBD2 (5 bases each). This CDR3 has 15 residues. Germline V gene sequence: CDR1 MRHNA, CDR2 SNTAGT. V was clipped by 2 bases and J by 2 bases, with 11 bases between them. The CDR3 region is CASSDTTGTTDTQYF. CDR3 nucleotides: TGTGCCAGCAGTGACACCACGGGGACCACAGATACGCAGTATTTT.

The rearrangement links TRBV9 to TRBJ1-4; possible D gene TRBD1, 6 bases. Looked up from germline, CDR1 is SGDLS and CDR2 is YYNGEE. The germline V and J ends were trimmed by 4 bases and 2 bases, with 9 bases remaining between them. The CDR3 extends over 14 amino acids. This CDR3 reads CASSPQGTNEKLFF. The CDR3 coding sequence is TGTGCCAGCAGCCCCCAGGGGACTAATGAAAAACTGTTTTTT.

The V call is TRBV2, the J call TRBJ1-2; TRBD1 matches 11 bases. The length of the CDR3 is 15 residues. Germline loops: CDR1 SNHLY, CDR2 FYNNEI. J lost 4 bases, V lost 5 bases, and 6 bases had no gene match. The CDR3 DNA sequence: TGTGCCAGCAGTCGGGGACAGGGGGGCCCCTATGGCTACACCTTC. Translating it yields CASSRGQGGPYGYTF.

The V and J genes are TRBV6-6 and TRBJ1-5, with a possible D match to TRBD1 (6 bases). The V end lost 10 bases, the J end lost 1 base, and 14 bases lay between the germline ends. Germline V gives CDR1 MNHNY, CDR2 SVGAGI (reference sequence). The CDR3 contains 14 residues. The CDR3 is CATSRGESNQPQHF. CDR3 bases: TGTGCCACATCCAGGGGTGAGAGCAATCAGCCCCAGCATTTT.

A word on this clone: Other nucleotide sequences from this sample produce the same CDR3. The J gene is TRBJ2-5, the V gene TRBV5-1; 8 positions agree with TRBD2. Looked up from germline, CDR1 is SGHRS and CDR2 is YFSETQ. Trimming took 5 bases from V and 3 from J; bases not matched to a gene: 0. This CDR3 comprises 12 residues. CDR3 amino acids: CASRRGEETQYF. The CDR3, as DNA: TGCGCCAGCAGGCGGGGGGAAGAGACCCAGTACTTC.

About this clone itself: This sample also contains other DNA sequences that code for the same CDR3. The chain combines TRBV19 with TRBJ1-6; D is undetermined. Germline assignment: CDR1 LNHDA and CDR2 SQIVND (reference sequence). The V gene lost 3 bases and the J gene lost 6 bases, with 9 bases spanning the gap. This CDR3 is built from 14 residues. In DNA, the CDR3 is TGTGCCAGTAGTATCGGCACGGGTAATTCACCCCTCCACTTT. Translating it yields CASSIGTGNSPLHF.

The chain combines TRBV5-1 with TRBJ2-3, with a tentative D call TRBD1 (5 bases). Germline V CDR1 and CDR2: SGHRS, YFSETQ. V lost 0 bases to trimming and J lost 5 bases, with 13 bases between them. The CDR3 runs 15 residues. This chain's CDR3 is CASSLVGALGDTQYF. CDR3 in DNA: TGCGCCAGCAGCTTGGTTGGGGCCCTTGGAGATACGCAGTATTTT.

This clone was seen a single time. The rearrangement uses TRBV18 and TRBJ1-2; TRBD1 agrees at 8 bases. Germline V gives CDR1 KGHSH, CDR2 LQKENI. The CDR3 length is 14 residues. V was pared by 6 bases and J by 8 bases, with 11 bases of the junction left unmatched. This CDR3 reads CASSPQDRVIGYTF. The CDR3 DNA reads TGTGCCAGCTCCCCTCAGGACAGGGTTATCGGCTACACCTTC.

J is TRBJ2-7 and V is TRBV5-1; the match to TRBD1 covers 9 bases. Germline loops: CDR1 SGHRS, CDR2 YFSETQ. V was clipped by 0 bases and J by 9 bases; unmatched bases: 19. The CDR3 is 18 amino acids. The CDR3 coding sequence is TGCGCCAGCAGCTTGGTCGGTATCTTTGGGGACAGGGCGGCCCCGCAGTACTTC. This translates into CASSLVGIFGDRAAPQYF.

This clone was seen just once. CDR3 sequence (DNA): TGTGCCAGCGATCGGAACAGGAGGAACACTGAAGCTTTCTTT. Translation: CASDRNRRNTEAFF. V is TRBV28 and J is TRBJ1-1, with D maybe TRBD1 (5 bases). CDR1 and CDR2 (germline): MDHEN, SYDVKM. The germline V and J ends were trimmed by 8 bases and 1 base, with 14 bases remaining between them. There are 14 residues in the CDR3.